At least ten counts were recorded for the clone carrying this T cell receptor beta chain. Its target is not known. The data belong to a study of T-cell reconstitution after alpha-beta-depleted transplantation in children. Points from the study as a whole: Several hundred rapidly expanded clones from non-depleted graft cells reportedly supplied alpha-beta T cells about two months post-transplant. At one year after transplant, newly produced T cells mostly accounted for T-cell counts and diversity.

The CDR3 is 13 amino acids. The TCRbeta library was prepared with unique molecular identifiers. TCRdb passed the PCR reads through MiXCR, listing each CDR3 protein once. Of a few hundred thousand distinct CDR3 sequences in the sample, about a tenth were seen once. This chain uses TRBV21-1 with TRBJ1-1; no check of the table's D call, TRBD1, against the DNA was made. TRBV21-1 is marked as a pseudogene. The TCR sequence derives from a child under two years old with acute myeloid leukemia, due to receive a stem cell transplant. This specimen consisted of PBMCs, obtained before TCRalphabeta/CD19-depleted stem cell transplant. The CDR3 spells CASSLRGQLEAFF. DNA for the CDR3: TGTGCCAGCAGTCTTAGGGGGCAACTCGAAGCTTTCTTT.